The rows below give T cell receptor beta chains drawn from one sample of a study of cytotoxic CD8 clonotypes in ibrutinib-treated CLL. The method was immunoSEQ multiplex PCR; TCRdb's version includes in-frame clones alone and lacks a portion of them. The top ten clones hold around 17% of a sample with fewer than 45,000 clones, around 75% of them seen once. The sequences come from PBMCs, collected at disease progression, from a patient treated with ibrutinib. All receptors come from a human donor with chronic lymphocytic leukemia. Both conserved end residues are trimmed from each CDR3. Clone size is shown for a subset of rows, as once, few, many or a class of expanded clone.

TRBJ1-4 14 TRBV6-5 . ASSYPSGPEGEKLF
TRBJ1-2 13 TRBV5-1 . ASSSGTPTIGGYT
TRBJ1-5 12 TRBV18 few ASSHGIQKQPQH
TRBJ2-2 13 TRBV7-9 . ASSPGLAATGELF
TRBJ1-3 12 TRBV19 . ASTTTASGNTIY
TRBJ2-1 13 TRBV27 few ASSPRQGARNEQF
TRBJ1-6 12 TRBV29-1 . SVAGPGLNSPLH
TRBJ2-3 12 TRBV2 . ASFPGQLTDTQY
TRBJ2-2 14 TRBV2 few ASSPSAGGLSGELF
TRBJ2-3 9 TRBV25-1 . ASSPADTQY
TRBJ2-2 12 TRBV7-8 . ASSLVGGTGELF
TRBJ1-6 13 TRBV6-6 once ASSFGTGARSPLH
TRBJ1-2 10 TRBV7-9 few ASWNQGNGYT
TRBJ1-2 16 TRBV6-4 . ASSVGQDRTKYNYGYT
TRBJ2-1 12 TRBV19 . ASSLRGTRNEQF
TRBJ2-6 15 TRBV5-6 once ASSRPNTHSGANVLT
TRBJ1-1 11 TRBV6-6 . ASNQQGATEAF
TRBJ2-5 14 TRBV29-1 few SVGVVAGGDQETQY
TRBJ1-6 11 TRBV2 few ASSGQGTSPLH
TRBJ2-5 13 TRBV10-3 . AISPGLRTQETQY
TRBJ2-1 9 TRBV12-1 few ASTKGDEQF
TRBJ1-6 12 TRBV6-5 many ASRREGGNSPLH
TRBJ1-4 12 TRBV29-1 . SVVRTGFEEKLF
TRBJ2-5 9 TRBV19 once ATGGAKTQY
TRBJ1-1 11 TRBV11-2 . ASGGPGNTEAF
TRBJ1-2 12 TRBV29-1 . SASTGFPDYGYT
TRBJ2-7 11 TRBV10-1 . ASSPGISNEQY
TRBJ2-3 10 TRBV6-1 . ASSEMGPRRY
TRBJ2-1 14 TRBV5-1 once ASSSGALTTYNEQF
TRBJ1-4 15 TRBV9 once ASSPRITGTVHQKLF